This T cell receptor (beta chain) was obtained from a study of T cells in Graves' hyperthyroidism and ophthalmopathy (dated by TCRdb to between 2018 and 2020). Describing the broader study: Peripheral blood was sampled at the time of initial diagnosis, prior to any treatment. In several Graves' hyperthyroidism patients, the study also compared T-cell repertoires from thyroid tissue with T-cell repertoires from blood. A discovery cohort of around 100 patients, 43 with Graves' ophthalmopathy and over 55 with stable Graves' hyperthyroidism, was used to find distinguishing TCR V-J signatures. The roughly 100 discovery patients were randomly divided into training and test sets at a 7:3 ratio. According to the paper, TCR Vbeta CDR3 sequencing was carried out on about 140 peripheral blood samples, which came from under 50 ophthalmopathy, under 85 hyperthyroidism and some 17 progressor patients. An independent validation cohort of around 19 hyperthyroidism patients and some 15 patients who later progressed to ophthalmopathy tested prospective prediction of ophthalmopathy. Following sampling, methimazole starting at 30 mg daily was given to hyperthyroidism patients, and high-dose intravenous methylprednisolone was given to ophthalmopathy patients. Overall results and qualifications from the work: Most expanded thyroid clonotypes (frequency above 0.001) were also detected in blood, suggesting blood repertoires may reflect thyroid immune responses. In cross-validation, a model built on a 13 V-J signature told ophthalmopathy apart from stable hyperthyroidism with approximately 90% sensitivity and 81% to 82% specificity, and in testing the same model reached 80%/75%. Sample size was not statistically predetermined, and investigators were not blinded to group allocation. During validation, the model predicted progression to ophthalmopathy a median of approximately six months ahead of onset, with just under 71% sensitivity and 72% to 80% specificity.

This clonotype was counted at least ten times. What this receptor recognizes is not known. Base qualities are missing; no much larger clone stands one base away. A patient counted as having stable Graves' hyperthyroidism if no progression to ophthalmopathy occurred over 18 months of follow-up. Hyperthyroidism patients were newly diagnosed, with disease duration under 2 months, and aged 18 to 65 years. Patients with uncontrolled infections, other autoimmune diseases, pregnancy or lactation were excluded. Diagnoses were established on the basis of clinical symptoms, serum thyroxine and TRAb, thyroid ultrasound, and orbital computed tomography. Ficoll-Paque density gradient centrifugation was used to isolate PBMCs from around 9.1 ml of fresh peripheral blood. Total RNA was extracted with Trizol reagent, and quality was checked on an Agilent 2100 Bioanalyzer. The TCR beta CDR3 regions were amplified from the RNA transcripts. The first round of RT-PCR for the TCR CDR3 was performed with the HTBI primer set and the Qiagen OneStep RT-PCR kit. A second multiplex PCR round built the libraries, followed by size selection and purification. Paired-end sequencing of the libraries was performed with 100 bp reads on an Illumina HiSeq2000. In the paper's pipeline: SOAPnuke was used to process the raw data, removing reads that contained adapters or uncalled bases, had a mean Phred below 15, or lacked an exact match to the constant primer or identifier. COPE v1.2.5 was used to merge the high-quality paired reads, and each unique nucleotide sequence was defined as a clonotype. MiTCR v1.1 was used to align clonotypes to the IMGT TRBV, TRBD and TRBJ reference segments. Only V-J combinations with frequency above 0.0001, covering about 99% of repertoires, were analysed. A TCS score was defined as the ratio of F50 (clonal expansion) to E x V (chaos), with BLOSUM62-based TCRdist applied between CDR3 peptides within each V-J. Welch's t-statistics and random forest reduced approximately 520 V-J features to under 15, which were used in a naive Bayes classifier (R e1071). The public reads were reanalyzed by TCRdb: fastp trimming at Q25, MiXCR alignment, in-frame beta chains only. Rows matching on CDR3 protein sequence are summarized as one entry with the most common DNA and genes. TCRdb's processing, not the study's, gives the V and J calls here. Here the sample has some 500,000 distinct CDR3 sequences; around 15% occur a single time. The ten largest clones capture less than 20% of the sample.

The sequence was collected from a woman under 30 with Graves' hyperthyroidism. The sequenced sample was blood.

The sequence in DNA is TGTGCCAGCAGCTTAGGTGCTAGCGGGAGGTCACCGAGGCCCGGGGAGCTGTTTTTT. It codes for CASSLGASGRSPRPGELFF. The chain uses TRBV11-3 and TRBJ2-2, with 11 middle bases fitting TRBD2. According to the germline V gene, CDR1 reads SGHNT and CDR2 reads YENEEA. Relative to germline, V is missing 1 base and J is missing 6 bases, with 13 bases of the junction outside any gene match. The CDR3 starts with the cysteine, ends with the phenylalanine, and has 19 residues. The retained sequence is limited to the CDR3, 57 bases, with the frame set at the first base.